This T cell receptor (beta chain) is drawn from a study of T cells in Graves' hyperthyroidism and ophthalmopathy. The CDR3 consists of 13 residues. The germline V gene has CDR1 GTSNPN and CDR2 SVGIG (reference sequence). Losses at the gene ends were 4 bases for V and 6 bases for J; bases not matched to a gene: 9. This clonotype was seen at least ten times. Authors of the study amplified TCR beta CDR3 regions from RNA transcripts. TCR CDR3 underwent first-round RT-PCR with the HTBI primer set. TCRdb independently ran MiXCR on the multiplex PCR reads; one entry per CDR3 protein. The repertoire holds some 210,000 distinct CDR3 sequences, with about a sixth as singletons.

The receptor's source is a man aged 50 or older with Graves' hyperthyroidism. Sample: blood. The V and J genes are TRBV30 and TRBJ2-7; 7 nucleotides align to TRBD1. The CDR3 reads CAWNPETGIEQYF. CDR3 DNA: TGTGCCTGGAATCCGGAGACAGGGATCGAGCAGTACTTC.